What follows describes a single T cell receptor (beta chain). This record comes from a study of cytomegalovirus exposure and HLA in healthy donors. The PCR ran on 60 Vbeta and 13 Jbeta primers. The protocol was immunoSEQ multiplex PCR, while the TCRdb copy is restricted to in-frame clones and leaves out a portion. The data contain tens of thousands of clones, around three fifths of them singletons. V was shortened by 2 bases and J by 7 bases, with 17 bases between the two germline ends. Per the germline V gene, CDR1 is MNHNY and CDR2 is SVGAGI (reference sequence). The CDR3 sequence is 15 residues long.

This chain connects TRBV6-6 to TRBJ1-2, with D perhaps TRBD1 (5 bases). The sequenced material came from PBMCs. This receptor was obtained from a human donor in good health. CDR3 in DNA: TGTGCCAGCAGTTACGGGGCAGGGTTTCGTAGTGGCTACACCTTC. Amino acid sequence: CASSYGAGFRSGYTF.